This TCR beta chain is drawn from a study of tumour-infiltrating T cells in Burkitt lymphoma. Study summary: Repertoire clonality predicted overall and progression-free survival.

Here immunoSEQ multiplex PCR was the method, and the copy in TCRdb shows in-frame clones only, minus some. Of around 13,000 clones listed, over 75% are singletons. The CDR3 consists of 13 residues. The germline gives CDR1 ENHRY, CDR2 SYGVKD. Deletions cut 8 bases from V and 4 bases from J, with 14 bases between. The sample consisted of tumor tissue. This chain connects TRBV10-3 to TRBJ1-2, with TRBD1 as a possible D gene (6 bases). This receptor was taken from a human donor with diffuse large B-cell lymphoma. CDR3 sequence: CAIHRDPSYGYTF. In DNA, the CDR3 is TGTGCCATCCACAGGGATCCTAGCTATGGCTACACCTTC.